This passage covers 21 T cell receptor beta chains from one sample sequenced in a study of T cell responses to AZD1222 COVID-19 vaccine. Data came from immunoSEQ multiplex PCR; TCRdb stores just in-frame clones and leaves some out. The data hold more than 150,000 clones, with 94% observed a single time. The material sequenced was peripheral blood, taken on day 0 of AZD1222 vaccination. These receptor sequences come from an adult in good health.

CDR3 region: CASSQTGAWSGYTF. CDR3 coding DNA: TGTGCCAGCAGCCAAACGGGGGCCTGGAGTGGCTACACCTTC. The chain employs TRBV3-1 (or the pseudogene TRBV3-2) and TRBJ1-2, with TRBD1 as a possible D gene (6 bases). Trimming shortened V by 2 bases and J by 7 bases, and 14 bases separated the two germline ends. This CDR3 is built from 14 residues. CDR1 is LGHDT, CDR2 YNNKEL, per germline (reference sequence).

The chain links TRBV5-4 to TRBJ1-6, with 11 bases fitting TRBD1. V was pared by 0 bases and J by 0 bases, with 2 bases of the junction left unmatched. From germline, CDR1 is SGHNT and CDR2 YYREEE (reference sequence). The CDR3 consists of 18 residues. The CDR3 coding sequence is TGTGCCAGCAGCTTGGGGGGGACAGGGGGCTCCTATAATTCACCCCTCCACTTT. This gives the protein CASSLGGTGGSYNSPLHF.

CDR3: CASSHGTAYEQYF. Here the CDR3 DNA reads TGTGCCAGCAGCCACGGGACCGCCTACGAGCAGTACTTC. V and J are TRBV3-1 (or the pseudogene TRBV3-2) and TRBJ2-7, with D perhaps assigned TRBD1 or TRBD2 (5 bases each). This CDR3 has 13 residues. Trimming took 3 bases from V and 2 from J, leaving 8 bases between them. Germline-derived CDR1 and CDR2 are LGHDT and YNNKEL (reference sequence).

The chain links TRBV19 to TRBJ1-3; D ambiguous. V lost 6 bases to trimming and J lost 2 bases, with 8 bases between them. Germline lookup yields CDR1 LNHDA and CDR2 SQIVND (reference sequence). The CDR3 runs 13 residues. The DNA of the CDR3 is TGTGCCAGTAGCGACCAGCCTGGAAACACCATATATTTT. Translated, it gives CASSDQPGNTIYF.

CDR3 sequence: CSALGGSSYEQYF. CDR3 sequence (DNA): TGCAGCGCCCTAGGGGGGTCTTCCTACGAGCAGTACTTC. The chain combines TRBV29-1 with TRBJ2-7, with D possibly called TRBD1 or TRBD2 (6 bases each). The length of the CDR3 is 13 residues. Germline loops: CDR1 SQVTM, CDR2 ANQGSEA. Trimming removed 7 bases at V and 1 base at J, with 14 bases between.

This chain connects TRBV5-5 to TRBJ1-3; D possibly corresponds to TRBD1 (5 bases). CDR1 and CDR2 (germline): SGHKS, YYEKEE (reference sequence). Trimming stripped 6 bases from V and 0 bases from J, with 10 bases between. This CDR3 is built from 14 residues. This CDR3 reads CASNRGDSGNTIYF. For the CDR3, the DNA is TGTGCCAGCAATCGGGGCGACTCTGGAAACACCATATATTTT.

The CDR3 here is CASSLDRSLGGYTF. As DNA, the CDR3 is TGTGCCAGCTCCCTAGACAGGAGCCTTGGGGGCTACACCTTC. V is TRBV18 and J is TRBJ1-2, with D possibly TRBD1 on 6 matching bases. The CDR3 runs to 14 residues. Germline CDR1 reads KGHSH; CDR2 reads LQKENI. The ends were cut back, 6 bases at V and 8 bases at J, with 19 bases in the middle.

The chain is built from TRBV5-5 and TRBJ2-3; D perhaps matches TRBD2 (5 bases). The CDR3 spans 13 residues. Germline V gene sequence: CDR1 SGHKS, CDR2 YYEKEE (reference sequence). The ends were cut back, 3 bases at V and 9 bases at J, with 14 bases in the middle. This chain's CDR3 is CASSSPGSQTQYF. The DNA of the CDR3 is TGTGCCAGCAGCTCCCCGGGATCACAGACGCAGTATTTT.

The chain uses TRBV6-1 and TRBJ1-5; D is perhaps TRBD1 (5 bases). The length of the CDR3 is 14 residues. V lost 1 base to trimming and J lost 7 bases, with 11 bases between them. Germline V gene lookup returns CDR1 MNHNS and CDR2 SASEGT. In nucleotides, the CDR3 is TGTGCCAGCAGTGAAGGGGGGGTGGACCAGCCCCAGCATTTT. This codes for CASSEGGVDQPQHF.

This clone was seen only once. The chain is built from TRBV11-2 and TRBJ1-6; TRBD1 might be the D (6 bases). The CDR3 totals 12 residues. The germline CDR1 and CDR2 sequences are SGHAT and FQNNGV. V lost 1 base, J lost 16 bases, and 11 bases lay in between. CDR3 sequence reads: CASSLGTVSLHF. The CDR3 DNA is TGTGCCAGCAGCTTAGGGACAGTTTCACTCCACTTT.

V gene TRBV25-1 combines with J gene TRBJ2-1; maybe TRBD2 (5 bases). V dropped 1 base and J dropped 4 bases, with 14 bases sitting between them. CDR1 is MGHDK and CDR2 is SYGVNS in the germline V gene. The CDR3 has 16 residues. CDR3 in DNA: TGTGCCAGCAGTGAATCGGCTAGCCCGCCTTACAATGAGCAGTTCTTC. It specifies CASSESASPPYNEQFF. Full variable domain (missing parts from reference TRBV25-1 and TRBJ2-1): EADIYQTPRYLVIGTGKKITLECSQTMGHDKMYWYQQDPGMELHLIHYSYGVNSTEKGDLSSESTVSRIRTEHFPLTLESARPSHTSQYLCASSESASPPYNEQFFGPGTRLTVL.

Only one count was recorded for this clone. The V gene is TRBV10-3, the J gene TRBJ1-2; 10 nucleotides align to TRBD1. J lost 6 bases, V lost 6 bases, and 7 bases had no gene match. CDR3 length: 14 residues. CDR1 is ENHRY, CDR2 SYGVKD, per germline. The DNA of the CDR3 is TGTGCCATCAGCGGGGACAGGGGAGAGGATGGCTACACCTTC. Encoded protein: CAISGDRGEDGYTF.

This clone was found once. This chain links TRBV7-9 with TRBJ1-2; D gene uncertain. V was pared by 7 bases and J by 2 bases, with 14 bases between. The length of the CDR3 is 14 residues. Per germline, CDR1 SEHNR and CDR2 FQNEAQ (reference sequence). The CDR3 sequence is CASTSLQENYGYTF. The CDR3 bases are TGTGCCAGCACCTCCCTCCAGGAGAACTATGGCTACACCTTC.

This chain connects TRBV3-1 (or the pseudogene TRBV3-2) to TRBJ1-2; D may be TRBD1 (5 bases). This CDR3 contains 14 residues. Germline assignment: CDR1 LGHDT and CDR2 YNNKEL (reference sequence). Between the trimmed V and J ends, which lost 6 bases and 6 bases, there was a span of 17 bases. The CDR3 region has the DNA TGTGCCAGCAGTCAAACCCCTGCAGGGCATGGCTACACCTTC. It translates to CASSQTPAGHGYTF.

This chain links TRBV6-5 with TRBJ1-1; D is unclear. The V and J ends lost 6 bases and 4 bases respectively, with 12 bases between them. The CDR3 totals 13 residues. Germline V gene sequence: CDR1 MNHEY, CDR2 SVGAGI. In DNA, the CDR3 is TGTGCCAGCAGCGACCGCGCCCTCACTGAAGCTTTCTTT. Amino acid sequence: CASSDRALTEAFF.

The V gene is TRBV6-4, the J gene TRBJ1-2, with TRBD1 matching 8 bases. From germline, CDR1 is MRHNA and CDR2 SNTAGT. Trimming took 6 bases from V and 5 from J; bases not matched to a gene: 8. The CDR3 runs to 14 residues. The CDR3 DNA reads as TGTGCCAGCAGCTCGACCGGGACAGGATATGGCTACACCTTC. It specifies CASSSTGTGYGYTF.

The chain uses TRBV27 and TRBJ1-1; no clear D. Germline CDR1 MNHEY, CDR2 SMNVEV (reference sequence). The CDR3 has 14 amino acids. The germline V and J ends were trimmed by 5 bases and 5 bases, with 15 bases remaining between them. CDR3 residues: CASSARAGWTEAFF. The CDR3 DNA reads TGTGCCAGCAGTGCTCGAGCGGGGTGGACTGAAGCTTTCTTT.

This chain joins TRBV6-5 and TRBJ1-2; D call uncertain. V lost 5 bases, J lost 7 bases, and 14 bases lay in between. The germline gives CDR1 MNHEY, CDR2 SVGAGI. The length of the CDR3 is 13 residues. The CDR3 coding sequence is TGTGCCAGCAGTCAAAGAGGGATTAGTGGCTACACCTTC. It specifies CASSQRGISGYTF.

The chain joins TRBV7-9 to TRBJ1-3, with a possible D match to TRBD1 (5 bases). Germline CDR1 and CDR2: SEHNR and FQNEAQ (reference sequence). Between the trimmed V and J ends, which lost 3 bases and 0 bases, there was a span of 12 bases. The CDR3 covers 16 residues. Here the CDR3 DNA reads TGTGCCAGCAGCTTCGATTTTGGGGGCTCTGGAAACACCATATATTTT. Protein sequence: CASSFDFGGSGNTIYF.

The chain carries TRBV24-1 and TRBJ2-2; 7 bases align to TRBD1. CDR3 size: 16 residues. Germline loops: CDR1 KGHDR, CDR2 SFDVKD. The J segment lost 2 bases and the V segment lost 3 bases, leaving 5 bases of the junction unmatched. CDR3 amino acids: CATSDATGFNTGELFF. The CDR3 DNA follows: TGTGCCACCAGTGATGCGACAGGGTTTAACACCGGGGAGCTGTTTTTT.

The gene calls are TRBV5-5 and TRBJ2-7; TRBD1 matches at 7 bases. J lost 5 bases, V lost 3 bases, and 11 bases had no gene match. The CDR3 consists of 15 residues. Germline V gene data show CDR1 as SGHKS and CDR2 as YYEKEE (reference sequence). This CDR3 is CASSSPRTGDDEQYF. CDR3 sequence (DNA): TGTGCCAGCAGCTCTCCCCGAACAGGGGACGACGAGCAGTACTTC.